The T cell receptor (beta chain) under discussion was sequenced for a study of Graves' ophthalmopathy and Graves' hyperthyroidism. Findings and limits, study-wide: The study's model predicted ophthalmopathy progression at over 55% sensitivity and approximately 78% specificity.

This clonotype was seen at least ten times. Its antigen is undetermined. Looked up from germline, CDR1 is ENHRY and CDR2 is SYGVKD. The CDR3 has 16 residues. V was pared by 5 bases and J by 5 bases, with 22 bases between. The authors amplified TCR beta CDR3 regions, and they did so from RNA transcripts for repertoire sequencing. The library came from an HTBI-primed first-round RT-PCR and a second-round multiplex PCR. Each CDR3 protein is one row after TCRdb ran MiXCR on the multiplex PCR reads. The data hold around 1.1 million distinct CDR3 sequences, with about two fifths observed a single time. Hyperthyroidism cases were recent diagnoses of under 2 months' duration in people aged 18 to 65.

The sequenced sample consisted of peripheral blood or thyroid tissue (not recorded which). The gene calls are TRBV10-3 and TRBJ2-7; no firm D call. The sequence derives from an adult man with Graves' hyperthyroidism. CDR3 coding DNA: TGTGCCATCAGTCTGACTCATGGGCAGGATGGTGACGAGCAGTACTTC. It translates to CAISLTHGQDGDEQYF.